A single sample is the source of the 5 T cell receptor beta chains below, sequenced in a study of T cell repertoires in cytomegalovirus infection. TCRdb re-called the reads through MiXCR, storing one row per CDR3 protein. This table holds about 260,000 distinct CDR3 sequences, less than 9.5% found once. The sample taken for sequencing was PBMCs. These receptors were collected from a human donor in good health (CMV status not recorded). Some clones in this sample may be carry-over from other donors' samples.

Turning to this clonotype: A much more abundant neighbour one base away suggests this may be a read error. The CDR3 loop is CASSLDPTSGSTGELFF. CDR3 DNA sequence: TGTGCCAGCAGCTTAGACCCGACTAGCGGGAGCACCGGGGAGCTGTTTTTT. This rearrangement joins TRBV7-2 to TRBJ2-2; 12 bases line up with TRBD2. The CDR3 is 17 residues long. With 1 base clipped from V and 4 bases from J, the junction kept 4 bases outside the gene matches. Germline CDR1 reads SGHTA; CDR2 reads FQGNSA.

CDR3 sequence reads: CASRRAGTLTDTQYF. The CDR3 DNA sequence: TGTGCCAGCAGACGGGCCGGGACCCTCACAGATACGCAGTATTTT. The rearrangement uses TRBV28 and TRBJ2-3; D tentatively fits TRBD1 or TRBD2 (5 bases each). The CDR3 runs 15 residues. The V gene's germline CDR1 is MDHEN and CDR2 SYDVKM. V lost 6 bases to trimming and J lost 2 bases, with 15 bases between them.

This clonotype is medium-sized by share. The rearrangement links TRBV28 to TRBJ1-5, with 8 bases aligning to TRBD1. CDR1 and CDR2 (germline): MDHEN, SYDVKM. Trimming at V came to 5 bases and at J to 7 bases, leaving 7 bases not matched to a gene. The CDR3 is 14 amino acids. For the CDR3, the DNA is TGTGCCAGCAGTCCCGGACAGGGCGGCCAGCCCCAGCATTTT. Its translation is CASSPGQGGQPQHF.

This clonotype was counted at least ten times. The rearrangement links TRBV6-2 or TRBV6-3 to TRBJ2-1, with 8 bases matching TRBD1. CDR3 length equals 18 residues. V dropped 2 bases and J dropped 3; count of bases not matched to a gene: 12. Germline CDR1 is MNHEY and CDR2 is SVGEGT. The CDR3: CASSYMDPSGTGYNEQFF. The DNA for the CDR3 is TGTGCCAGCAGTTACATGGACCCGTCGGGGACAGGCTACAATGAGCAGTTCTTC.

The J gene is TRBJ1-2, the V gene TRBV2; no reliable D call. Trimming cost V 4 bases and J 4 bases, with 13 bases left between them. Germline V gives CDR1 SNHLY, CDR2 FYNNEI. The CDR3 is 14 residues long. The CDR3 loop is CASSVEGSGYGYTF. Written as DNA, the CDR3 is TGTGCCAGCAGTGTGGAGGGATCAGGCTATGGCTACACCTTC.